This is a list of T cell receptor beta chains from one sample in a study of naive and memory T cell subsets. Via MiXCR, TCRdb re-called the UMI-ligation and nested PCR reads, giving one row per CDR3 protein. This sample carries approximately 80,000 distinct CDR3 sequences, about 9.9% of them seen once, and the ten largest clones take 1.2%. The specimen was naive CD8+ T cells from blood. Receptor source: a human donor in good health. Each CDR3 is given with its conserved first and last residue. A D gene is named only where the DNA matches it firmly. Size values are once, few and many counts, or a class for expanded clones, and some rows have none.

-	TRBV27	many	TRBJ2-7	TGTGCCAGCAGTACTGCAGTAGCCTTCTACGAGCAGTACTTC	CASSTAVAFYEQYF
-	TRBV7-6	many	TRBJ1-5	TGTGCCAGCAGCTTAGAGGGATCTTCCCATCAGCCCCAGCATTTT	CASSLEGSSHQPQHF
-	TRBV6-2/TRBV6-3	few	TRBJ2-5	TGTGCCAGCAGAGACCGGGCTCGGACCCAGTACTTC	CASRDRARTQYF
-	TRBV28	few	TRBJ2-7	TGTGCCAGCAGTTTAATAAGTGAGAGCAACGAGCAGTACTTC	CASSLISESNEQYF
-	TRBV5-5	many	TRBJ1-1	TGTGCCAGCAGCTTGTGGGCCGACACTGAAGCTTTCTTT	CASSLWADTEAFF
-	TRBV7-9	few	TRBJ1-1	TGTGCCAGCAGCTCATTCGACAAGAACACTGAAGCTTTCTTT	CASSSFDKNTEAFF
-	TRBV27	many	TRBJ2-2	TGTGCCAGCAGTTATGTAGGGACCGGGGAGCTGTTTTTT	CASSYVGTGELFF
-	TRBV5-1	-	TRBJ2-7	TGCGCCAGCAGCTTGGTCGCCAGCACCTACGAGCAGTACTTC	CASSLVASTYEQYF
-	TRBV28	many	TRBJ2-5	TGTGCCAGCAGTCCTACCCCCCGGCGGCTGAGAGAGACCCAGTACTTC	CASSPTPRRLRETQYF
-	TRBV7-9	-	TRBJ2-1	TGTAGCAGTCCGGATACCTACAATGAGCAGTTCTTC	CSSPDTYNEQFF
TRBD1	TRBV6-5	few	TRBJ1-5	TGTGCCAGCAGGCTGCAGGGGGCGGGCAATCAGCCCCAGCATTTT	CASRLQGAGNQPQHF
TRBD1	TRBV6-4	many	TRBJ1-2	TGTGCCAGAGGGACAGGGAGTAATGGCTACACCTTC	CARGTGSNGYTF
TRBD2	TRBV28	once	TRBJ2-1	TGTGCCAGCAGGCGGACTAGCGGGGGATACAATGAGCAGTTCTTC	CASRRTSGGYNEQFF
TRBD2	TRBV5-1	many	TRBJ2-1	TGCGCCAGCAGCTTGGCGGGACTAGAGGATGAGCAGTTCTTC	CASSLAGLEDEQFF
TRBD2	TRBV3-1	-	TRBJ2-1	TGTGCCAGCAGCCAAGATATCGGACTAGCGGGAGGGCCCCAGTTCTTC	CASSQDIGLAGGPQFF
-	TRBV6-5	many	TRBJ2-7	TGTGCCAGCAGACTCCGCCTGGGGCAGACTTACGAGCAGTACTTC	CASRLRLGQTYEQYF
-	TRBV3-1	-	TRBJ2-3	TGTGCCAGCAGCCACAAAAGCGGAATTAGCACAGATACGCAGTATTTT	CASSHKSGISTDTQYF
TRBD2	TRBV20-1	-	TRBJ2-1	TGCAGTGCTAGAGATTACGGGACTATAGGCAATGAGCAGTTCTTC	CSARDYGTIGNEQFF
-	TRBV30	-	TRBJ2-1	TGTGCCTGGAGTGGTCCAGGCGAGTTCTTC	CAWSGPGEFF
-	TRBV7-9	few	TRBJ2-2	TGTGCCAGCAGCTTTCCCTCGGAGCTGTTTTTT	CASSFPSELFF
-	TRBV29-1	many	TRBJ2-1	TGCAGCGTTGAAGGGCCCACCCGGGGGTATGAGCAGTTCTTC	CSVEGPTRGYEQFF
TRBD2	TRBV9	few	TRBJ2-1	TGTGCCAGCAGCCCGACTAGCGGGAGCTCCTACAATGAGCAGTTCTTC	CASSPTSGSSYNEQFF
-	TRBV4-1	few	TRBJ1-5	TGCGCCAGCAGCCAAGCAGCCGGGGGCGCGGAGAGCAATCAGCCCCAGCATTTT	CASSQAAGGAESNQPQHF
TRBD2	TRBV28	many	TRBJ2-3	TGTGCCAGCAGCCGCGGACTAGCGGGAGTGATAAATACGCAGTATTTT	CASSRGLAGVINTQYF
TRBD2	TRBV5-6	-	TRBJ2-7	TGTGCCAGCAGCCCTGGGACTAGCGGGACCTACGAGCAGTACTTC	CASSPGTSGTYEQYF
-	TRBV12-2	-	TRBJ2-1	TGTGCAAGTCGCTTAGCCGTCGGACGGATTCCCCAAACGCGCTCCTACAATGAGCAGTTCTTC	CASRLAVGRIPQTRSYNEQFF
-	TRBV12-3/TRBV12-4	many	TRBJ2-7	TGTGCCAGCAGTTTAGGAGGAACCTACGAGCAGTACTTC	CASSLGGTYEQYF
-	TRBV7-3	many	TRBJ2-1	TGTGCCAGCAGCTTAGTTACCAGCGGAGGGGGTGAGCAGTTCTTC	CASSLVTSGGGEQFF
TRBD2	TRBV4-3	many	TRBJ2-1	TGCGCCAGCAGCCAAGATGTCTATAGCGGGAGTATTGACAATGAGCAGTTCTTC	CASSQDVYSGSIDNEQFF
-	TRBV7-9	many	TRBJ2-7	TGTGCCAGCAGCTTAGTGGCAGCTACCTACGAGCAGTACTTC	CASSLVAATYEQYF
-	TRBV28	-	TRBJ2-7	TGTGCCAGCAGTTCACTCGGGGAGCCCTACGAGCAGTACTTC	CASSSLGEPYEQYF
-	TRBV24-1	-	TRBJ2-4	TGTGCCACCAGTGACTCCGGTGGAGCAAGAGGAAACATTCAGTACTTC	CATSDSGGARGNIQYF
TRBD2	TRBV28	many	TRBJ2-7	TGTGCCAGCAGTTTACCTGCCCGGACTAGCGCCTCCTACGAGCAGTACTTC	CASSLPARTSASYEQYF
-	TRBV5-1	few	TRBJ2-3	TGCGCCAGCAGCCTAAGACTCCAGTCGGATACGCAGTATTTT	CASSLRLQSDTQYF
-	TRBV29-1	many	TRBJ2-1	TGCAGCGTTGGGGGCAATGAGCAGTTCTTC	CSVGGNEQFF
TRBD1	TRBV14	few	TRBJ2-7	TGTGCCAGCAGCCTACAGGGGGAGTACGAGCAGTACTTC	CASSLQGEYEQYF
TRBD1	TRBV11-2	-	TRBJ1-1	TGTGCCAGCAGCAGCCGGGACAGGGGGGGGTGGGAAGCTTTCTTT	CASSSRDRGGWEAFF
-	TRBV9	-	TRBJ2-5	TGTGCCAGCAGCGTCCCAGGGACGGACCAAGAGACCCAGTACTTC	CASSVPGTDQETQYF
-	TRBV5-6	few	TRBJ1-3	TGTGCCAGCAGCGCCTCCGCGGACAAGGGCGACTCTGGAAACACCATATATTTT	CASSASADKGDSGNTIYF
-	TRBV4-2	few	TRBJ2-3	TGTGCCAGCAGCCAAGAGTTAGTGGTCTCAGATACGCAGTATTTT	CASSQELVVSDTQYF
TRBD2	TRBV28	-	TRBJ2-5	TGTGCCAGCAGTCCTACTAGCGGGAGGGGGAAAGAGACCCAGTACTTC	CASSPTSGRGKETQYF